The entry below describes one TCR beta chain. As yet, its antigen is unknown. This entry is derived from a study of T cells after yellow fever vaccination. Points from the study as a whole: After the booster, roughly 96% of CD4 and about nine tenths of CD8 primary-response clones were re-detected.

TCRdb passed the 5' RACE reads through MiXCR, listing each CDR3 protein once. The table has 300,000 to 350,000 distinct CDR3 sequences, around 4.5% seen once. This CDR3 is built from 15 residues. The trim removed 8 bases at V and 5 bases at J, leaving 11 bases unmatched. Germline V gene data show CDR1 as SGHTA and CDR2 as FQGNSA. Sequenced here: PBMCs, sampled 15 days after the yellow fever booster vaccination. The chain is built from TRBV7-2 and TRBJ2-5; 10 bases match TRBD2. This TCR was recovered from a man aged 18-30 years who received the YFV17D yellow fever vaccine. Here the CDR3 reads CASSQGLAGVETQYF. As DNA, the CDR3 is TGTGCCAGCTCCCAAGGGCTAGCGGGGGTCGAGACCCAGTACTTC.